The present entry profiles one TCR beta chain with its context. Method: immunoSEQ multiplex PCR; TCRdb's copy keeps in-frame clones and lacks some. The profile shows around 43,000 clones, roughly 90% of them singletons. This specimen comes from a study of graft-versus-host responses after intestinal transplantation. Study details: Every one of the recipients received anti-thymocyte globulin induction and afterwards took tacrolimus and steroids for three to four years.

The origin of this receptor is a human patient who received an intestinal transplant, so some T cells may come from the graft donor. Sequencing used PBMCs, obtained 524 days after transplant.

The CDR3 region is CASSLAPTDYYEQYF. Written as DNA, the CDR3 is TGTGCCAGCAGCTTAGCGCCGACAGACTACTACGAGCAGTACTTC. This sequence joins TRBV7-2 and TRBJ2-7; D assignment may be TRBD1 or TRBD2 (5 bases each). There are 15 residues in the CDR3. The germline V gene has CDR1 SGHTA and CDR2 FQGNSA. Trimming left V 0 bases short and J 3 bases short, with 12 bases between.